This TCR beta chain was profiled in a study of cytomegalovirus exposure and HLA in healthy donors. V lost 4 bases to trimming and J lost 0 bases; unmatched junction nucleotides: 6. This CDR3 has 16 amino acids. Germline-derived CDR1 and CDR2 are SGHRS and YFSETQ. PCR amplification relied on 60 Vbeta primers (plus 13 Jbeta primers). Profiling relied on immunoSEQ multiplex PCR, and the TCRdb table lists in-frame clones only, not all of them. The data hold under 250,000 clones, with about 80% observed a single time. Study results and caveats: A missense variant in DCLRE1C was later tied to TCR beta V- and J-gene trimming. In a later analysis, compared with equally common non-associated chains, HLA-associated beta chains were more expanded.

This clone appeared a single time. Its target is not known. V gene TRBV5-1 combines with J gene TRBJ2-4; TRBD1 agrees at 8 bases. This TCR was sampled from a middle-aged man in good health and CMV-seropositive. Sample: PBMCs. CDR3 amino acids: CASSTTGAGAKNIQYF. As DNA, the CDR3 is TGCGCCAGCAGCACGACAGGGGCAGGAGCCAAAAACATTCAGTACTTC.